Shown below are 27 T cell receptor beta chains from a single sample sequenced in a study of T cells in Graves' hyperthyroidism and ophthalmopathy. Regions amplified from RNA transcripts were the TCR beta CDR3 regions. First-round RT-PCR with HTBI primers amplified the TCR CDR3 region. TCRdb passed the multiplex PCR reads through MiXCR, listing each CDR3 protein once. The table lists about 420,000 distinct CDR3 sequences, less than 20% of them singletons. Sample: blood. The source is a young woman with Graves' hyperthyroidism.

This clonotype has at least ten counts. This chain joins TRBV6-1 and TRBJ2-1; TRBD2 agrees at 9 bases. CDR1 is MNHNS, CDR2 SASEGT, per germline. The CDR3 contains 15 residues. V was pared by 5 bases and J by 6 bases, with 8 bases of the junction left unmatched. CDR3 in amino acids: CASSPQAGGGNEQFF. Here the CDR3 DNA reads TGTGCCAGCAGTCCCCAGGCGGGGGGGGGCAATGAGCAGTTCTTC.

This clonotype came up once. CDR3 sequence: CASTLGLAVETQYF. The CDR3 DNA is TGTGCCAGCACTCTGGGACTAGCCGTAGAGACCCAGTACTTC. The chain combines TRBV7-9 with TRBJ2-5, with 9 bases lining up with TRBD2. Germline V lookup: CDR1 SEHNR, CDR2 FQNEAQ (reference sequence). Germline trimming cut 7 bases from V and 4 bases from J; bases unmatched to any gene: 7. There are 14 residues in the CDR3.

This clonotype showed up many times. The CDR3 nucleotides are TGTGCCAGCAGCGACATTCAACAGACTAGAATCAGCGGGACACAGCATTTT. Translation: CASSDIQQTRISGTQHF. J is TRBJ1-5 and V is TRBV7-8; tentative D call: TRBD1 (6 bases). Deletions cut 5 bases from V and 13 bases from J, with 30 bases between. The CDR3 is made up of 17 amino acids. Germline V CDR1 and CDR2: SGHVS, FQNEAQ.

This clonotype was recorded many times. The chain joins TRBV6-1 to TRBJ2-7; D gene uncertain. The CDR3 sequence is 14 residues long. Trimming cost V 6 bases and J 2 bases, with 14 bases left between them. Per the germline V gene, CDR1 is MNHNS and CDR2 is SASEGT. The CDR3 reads CASRRHATTYEQYF. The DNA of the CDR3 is TGTGCCAGCAGACGCCACGCTACTACCTACGAGCAGTACTTC.

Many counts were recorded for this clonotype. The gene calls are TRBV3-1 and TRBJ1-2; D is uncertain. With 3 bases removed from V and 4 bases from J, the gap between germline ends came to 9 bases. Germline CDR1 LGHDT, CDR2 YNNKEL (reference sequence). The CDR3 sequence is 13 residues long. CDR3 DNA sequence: TGTGCCAGCAGCCAGGGAGGGCTCTATGGCTACACCTTC. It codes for CASSQGGLYGYTF.

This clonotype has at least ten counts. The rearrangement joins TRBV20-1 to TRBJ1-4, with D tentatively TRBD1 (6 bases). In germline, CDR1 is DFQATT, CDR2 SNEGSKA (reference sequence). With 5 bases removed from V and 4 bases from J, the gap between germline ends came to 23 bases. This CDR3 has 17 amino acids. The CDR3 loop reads CSAVPDREHWDNEKLFF. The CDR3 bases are TGCAGTGCTGTACCGGACAGAGAACACTGGGATAATGAAAAACTGTTTTTT.

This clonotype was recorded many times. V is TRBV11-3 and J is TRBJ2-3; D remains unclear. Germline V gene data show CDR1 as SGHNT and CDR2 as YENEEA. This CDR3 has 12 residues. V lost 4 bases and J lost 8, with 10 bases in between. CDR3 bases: TGTGCCAGCAGCTCCCTTTCCGGTACGCAGTATTTT. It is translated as CASSSLSGTQYF.

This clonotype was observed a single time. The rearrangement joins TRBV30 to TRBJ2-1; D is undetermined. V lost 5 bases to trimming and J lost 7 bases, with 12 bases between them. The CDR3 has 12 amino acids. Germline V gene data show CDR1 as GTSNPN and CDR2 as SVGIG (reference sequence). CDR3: CAWYRVGNEQFF. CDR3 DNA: TGTGCCTGGTACCGGGTCGGGAATGAGCAGTTCTTC.

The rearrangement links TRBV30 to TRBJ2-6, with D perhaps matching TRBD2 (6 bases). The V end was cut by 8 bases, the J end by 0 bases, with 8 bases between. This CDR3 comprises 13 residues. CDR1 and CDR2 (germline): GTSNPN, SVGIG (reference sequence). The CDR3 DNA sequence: TGTGCCATGGGGGGCTCTGGGGCCAACGTCCTGACTTTC. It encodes CAMGGSGANVLTF. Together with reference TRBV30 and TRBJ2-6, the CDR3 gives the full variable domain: SQTIHQWPATLVQPVGSPLSLECTVEGTSNPNLYWYRQAAGRGLQLLFYSVGIGQISSEVPQNLSASRPQDRQFILSSKKLLLSDSGFYLCAMGGSGANVLTFGAGSRLTVL.

CDR3 in DNA: TGTGCCACCAGTGATGGGGGGCTCGCGGAGCAGTTCTTC. Its protein is CATSDGGLAEQFF. The chain employs TRBV24-1 and TRBJ2-1; possibly TRBD1 or TRBD2 for D (6 bases each). Per the germline V gene, CDR1 is KGHDR and CDR2 is SFDVKD. Trimming took off 3 bases at V and 10 bases at J, with 12 bases between the two ends. The CDR3 covers 13 residues.

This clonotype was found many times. The CDR3: CASSYKGLAGGTDTQYF. The CDR3 coding sequence is TGTGCCAGCAGTTACAAGGGACTAGCGGGGGGCACAGATACGCAGTATTTT. The chain employs TRBV6-5 and TRBJ2-3; 14 bases align to TRBD2. The CDR3 covers 17 residues. Germline V gene sequence: CDR1 MNHEY, CDR2 SVGAGI. The trim removed 2 bases at V and 1 base at J, leaving 2 bases unmatched.

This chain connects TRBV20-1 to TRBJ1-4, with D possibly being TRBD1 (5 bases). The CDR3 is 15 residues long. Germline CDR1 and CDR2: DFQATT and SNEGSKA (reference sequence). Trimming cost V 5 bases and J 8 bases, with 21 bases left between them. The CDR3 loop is CSAPTSFGTHEKLFF. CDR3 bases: TGCAGTGCTCCTACCTCTTTCGGGACTCACGAAAAACTGTTTTTT.

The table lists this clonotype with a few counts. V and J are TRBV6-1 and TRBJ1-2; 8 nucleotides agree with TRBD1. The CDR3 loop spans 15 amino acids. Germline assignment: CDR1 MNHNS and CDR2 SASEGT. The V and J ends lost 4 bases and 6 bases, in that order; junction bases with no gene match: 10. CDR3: CASSGVGTGRNGYTF. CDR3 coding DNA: TGTGCCAGCAGTGGAGTCGGGACAGGCAGGAATGGCTACACCTTC.

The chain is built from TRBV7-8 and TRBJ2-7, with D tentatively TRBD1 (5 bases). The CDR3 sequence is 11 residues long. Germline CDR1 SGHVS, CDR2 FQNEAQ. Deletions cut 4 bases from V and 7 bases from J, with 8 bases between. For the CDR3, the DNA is TGTGCCAGCAGCTCAGGGTTTGAGCAGTACTTC. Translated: CASSSGFEQYF.

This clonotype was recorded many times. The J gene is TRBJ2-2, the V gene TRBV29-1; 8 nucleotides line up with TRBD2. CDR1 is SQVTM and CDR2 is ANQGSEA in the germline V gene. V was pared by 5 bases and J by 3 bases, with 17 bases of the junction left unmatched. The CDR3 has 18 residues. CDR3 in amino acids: CSVLPQGGSGDHTGELFF. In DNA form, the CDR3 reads TGCAGCGTTCTCCCCCAAGGGGGTAGCGGGGACCACACCGGGGAGCTGTTTTTT.

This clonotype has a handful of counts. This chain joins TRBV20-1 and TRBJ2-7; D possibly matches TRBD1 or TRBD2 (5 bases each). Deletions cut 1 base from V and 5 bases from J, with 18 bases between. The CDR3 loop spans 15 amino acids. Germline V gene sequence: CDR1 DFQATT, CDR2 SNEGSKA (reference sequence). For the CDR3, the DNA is TGCAGTGCTAGAGTGGTGGGACCCAATCCGGACGAGCAGTACTTC. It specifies CSARVVGPNPDEQYF.

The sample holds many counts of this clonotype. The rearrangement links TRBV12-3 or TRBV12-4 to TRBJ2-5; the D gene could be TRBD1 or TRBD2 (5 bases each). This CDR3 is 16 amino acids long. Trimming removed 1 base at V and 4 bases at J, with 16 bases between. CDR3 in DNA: TGTGCCAGCAGTTTAGGGGACCCTTCATCCCCAGAGACCCAGTACTTC. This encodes CASSLGDPSSPETQYF.

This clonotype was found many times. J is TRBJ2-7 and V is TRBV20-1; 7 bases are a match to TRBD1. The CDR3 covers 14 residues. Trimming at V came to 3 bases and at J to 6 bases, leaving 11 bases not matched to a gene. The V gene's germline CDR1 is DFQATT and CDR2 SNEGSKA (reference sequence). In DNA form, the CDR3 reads TGCAGTGCTAGTAAGGGACAGTGGGACGGCGAGCAGTACTTC. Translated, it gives CSASKGQWDGEQYF.

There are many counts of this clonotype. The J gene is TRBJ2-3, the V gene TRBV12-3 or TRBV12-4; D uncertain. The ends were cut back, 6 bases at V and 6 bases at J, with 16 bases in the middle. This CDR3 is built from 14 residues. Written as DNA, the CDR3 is TGTGCCAGCAGCTATCAAGGAGCAACTGATACGCAGTATTTT. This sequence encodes CASSYQGATDTQYF.

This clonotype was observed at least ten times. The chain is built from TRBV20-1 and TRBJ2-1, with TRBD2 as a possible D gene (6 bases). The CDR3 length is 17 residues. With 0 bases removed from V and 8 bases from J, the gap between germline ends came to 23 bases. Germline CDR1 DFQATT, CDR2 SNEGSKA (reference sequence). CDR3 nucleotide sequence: TGCAGTGCTAGAGATCAGGTAGTACGGGAGAGCGCTTATGAGCAGTTCTTC. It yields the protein CSARDQVVRESAYEQFF.

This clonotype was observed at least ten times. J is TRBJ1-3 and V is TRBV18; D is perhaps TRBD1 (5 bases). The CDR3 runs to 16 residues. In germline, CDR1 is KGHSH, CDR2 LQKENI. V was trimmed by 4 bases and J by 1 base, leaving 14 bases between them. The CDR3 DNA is TGTGCCAGCTCACATGGGACGGCGACTTCTGGAAACACCATATATTTT. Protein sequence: CASSHGTATSGNTIYF.

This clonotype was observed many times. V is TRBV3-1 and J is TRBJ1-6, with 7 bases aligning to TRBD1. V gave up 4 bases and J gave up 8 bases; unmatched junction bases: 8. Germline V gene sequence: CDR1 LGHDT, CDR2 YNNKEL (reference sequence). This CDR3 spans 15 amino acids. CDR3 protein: CASSRWTGGDSPLHF. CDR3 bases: TGTGCCAGCAGCCGATGGACAGGTGGGGATTCACCCCTCCACTTT.

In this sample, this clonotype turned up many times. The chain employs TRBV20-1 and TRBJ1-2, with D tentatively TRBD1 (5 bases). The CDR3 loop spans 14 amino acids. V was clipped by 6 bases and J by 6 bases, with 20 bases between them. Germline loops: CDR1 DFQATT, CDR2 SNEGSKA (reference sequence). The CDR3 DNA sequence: TGCAGTGCCTCCAACAGGATTATATGGCATGGCTACACCTTC. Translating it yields CSASNRIIWHGYTF.

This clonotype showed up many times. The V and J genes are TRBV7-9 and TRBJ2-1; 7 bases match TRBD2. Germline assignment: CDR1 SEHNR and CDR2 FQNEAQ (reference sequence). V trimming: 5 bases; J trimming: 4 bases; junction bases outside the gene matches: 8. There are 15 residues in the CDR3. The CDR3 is CASSPRVAGYNEQFF. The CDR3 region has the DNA TGTGCCAGCAGCCCCCGGGTAGCGGGTTACAATGAGCAGTTCTTC. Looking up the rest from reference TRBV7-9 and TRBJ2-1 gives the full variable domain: DTGVSQNPRHKITKRGQNVTFRCDPISEHNRLYWYRQTLGQGPEFLTYFQNEAQLEKSRLLSDRFSAERPKGSFSTLEIQRTEQGDSAMYLCASSPRVAGYNEQFFGPGTRLTVL.

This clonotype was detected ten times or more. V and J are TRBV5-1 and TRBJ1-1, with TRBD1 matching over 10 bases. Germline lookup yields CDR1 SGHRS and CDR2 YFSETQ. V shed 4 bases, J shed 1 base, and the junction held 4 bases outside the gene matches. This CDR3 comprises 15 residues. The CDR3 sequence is CASSRTGGGNTEAFF. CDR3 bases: TGCGCCAGCAGCAGGACAGGGGGTGGGAACACTGAAGCTTTCTTT.

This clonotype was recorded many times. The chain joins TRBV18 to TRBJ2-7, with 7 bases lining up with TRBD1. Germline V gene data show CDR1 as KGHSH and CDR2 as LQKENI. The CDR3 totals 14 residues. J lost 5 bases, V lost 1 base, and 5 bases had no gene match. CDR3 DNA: TGTGCCAGCTCACCACGAGGGGGCCGCGACGAGCAGTACTTC. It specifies CASSPRGGRDEQYF.

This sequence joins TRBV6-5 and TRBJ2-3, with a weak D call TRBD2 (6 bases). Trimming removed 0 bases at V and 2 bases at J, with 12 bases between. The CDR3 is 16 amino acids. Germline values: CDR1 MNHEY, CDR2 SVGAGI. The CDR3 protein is CASSYSQERATDTQYF. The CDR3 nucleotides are TGTGCCAGCAGTTACTCGCAGGAGCGGGCCACAGATACGCAGTATTTT.